Below, one T cell receptor beta chain is given with its context. The sample is drawn from a study of T cell changes during pregnancy in multiple sclerosis. Assay used: immunoSEQ multiplex PCR; TCRdb lists only in-frame clones, some missing. The table shows 60,000 or so clones, with around 90% occurring only once. Source: peripheral blood, taken before pregnancy. This sequence originates from a female donor with multiple sclerosis, enrolled in a pregnancy study.

The CDR3 DNA sequence: TGCGCCAGCAGCCCGGGGGGAAGGGCTTCTGATGAAAAACTGTTTTTT. Translation: CASSPGGRASDEKLFF. The chain carries TRBV5-1 and TRBJ1-4, with a tentative D call TRBD1 (5 bases). Germline-derived CDR1 and CDR2 are SGHRS and YFSETQ. This CDR3 has 16 residues. V was pared by 4 bases and J by 6 bases, with 19 bases between.